The 20 T cell receptor beta chains presented below share a single source sample, sequenced in a study of identical twins. TCRdb independently ran MiXCR on the 5' RACE reads; one entry per CDR3 protein. The data show 1,800,000 or so distinct CDR3 sequences, around 29% seen once. The specimen sequenced was cord blood. The receptors come from a newborn girl in good health.

The gene calls are TRBV10-3 and TRBJ1-1, with D possibly TRBD1 on 6 matching bases. Trimming took off 4 bases at V and 1 base at J, with 13 bases between the two ends. The length of the CDR3 is 15 residues. Germline-derived CDR1 and CDR2 are ENHRY and SYGVKD. The CDR3 region has the DNA TGTGCCATCAGTGTTAGGGGGGGGGCGAACACTGAAGCTTTCTTT. It translates to CAISVRGGANTEAFF.

Details on this clonotype: Germline is not matched at one junction end, which may reflect a read error. The chain joins TRBV2 to TRBJ1-4; 7 positions match TRBD1. Per germline, CDR1 SNHLY and CDR2 FYNNEI. The CDR3 has 14 residues. The CDR3 region has the DNA TGTGCCCTCCGATCGGGACAGCCTAATGAAGAACTGTTTTTT. Its protein product is CALRSGQPNEELFF.

This clonotype has more than one count but fewer than ten. The chain links TRBV21-1 to TRBJ1-2; the table's D call TRBD1 went unverified against the DNA. TRBV21-1 is described as a pseudogene. The CDR3 is made up of 18 amino acids. The CDR3 spells CASSKREWRTGGNYGYTF. The DNA for the CDR3 is TGTGCCAGCAGCAAAAGAGAGTGGCGAACAGGGGGGAACTATGGCTACACCTTC.

The J gene is TRBJ1-2, the V gene TRBV12-3 or TRBV12-4, with D maybe TRBD1 (5 bases). The CDR3 consists of 15 residues. Trimming removed 4 bases from V and 6 bases from J, with 18 bases in between. CDR3 amino acids: CASSSRQRAPHGYTF. CDR3 sequence (DNA): TGTGCCAGCAGTTCGCGACAGCGAGCGCCCCATGGCTACACCTTC.

In this sample, this clonotype turned up many times. The rearrangement uses TRBV27 and TRBJ2-1; 12 bases map to TRBD2. V shed 6 bases, J shed 7 bases, and the junction held 7 bases outside the gene matches. The CDR3 has 15 amino acids. From germline, CDR1 is MNHEY and CDR2 SMNVEV (reference sequence). The CDR3 spells CASSPPSGRANEQFF. CDR3 in DNA: TGTGCCAGCAGCCCTCCTAGCGGGAGGGCGAATGAGCAGTTCTTC.

The sample holds a few counts of this clonotype. The genes are TRBV20-1 and TRBJ2-1; D is perhaps TRBD1 or TRBD2 (5 bases each). CDR3 length equals 17 residues. V lost 2 bases and J lost 0, with 17 bases in between. The germline gives CDR1 DFQATT, CDR2 SNEGSKA (reference sequence). CDR3 amino acids: CSARRPRGARSYNEQFF. CDR3 coding DNA: TGCAGTGCTAGACGGCCCCGGGGCGCTCGCTCCTACAATGAGCAGTTCTTC.

This sequence joins TRBV27 and TRBJ1-4; D remains ambiguous. The CDR3 is 14 residues long. Between the trimmed V and J ends, which lost 0 bases and 5 bases, there was a span of 7 bases. Germline V gene lookup returns CDR1 MNHEY and CDR2 SMNVEV (reference sequence). CDR3 loop: CASSLSTANEKLFF. The DNA of the CDR3 is TGTGCCAGCAGTTTATCCACCGCCAATGAAAAACTGTTTTTT.

This clonotype has only a few counts. The chain carries TRBV4-1 and TRBJ2-1, with D tentatively TRBD2 (6 bases). CDR1 MGHRA and CDR2 YSYEKL come from the germline V gene. With 5 bases removed from V and 4 bases from J, the gap between germline ends came to 18 bases. The CDR3 extends over 16 amino acids. CDR3 loop: CASSSRDSAGYNEQFF. In nucleotides, the CDR3 is TGCGCCAGCAGCTCCCGGGATAGCGCGGGATACAATGAGCAGTTCTTC.

This sequence joins TRBV20-1 and TRBJ1-2; maybe TRBD1 (6 bases). The CDR3 covers 12 residues. In germline, CDR1 is DFQATT, CDR2 SNEGSKA (reference sequence). Trimming shortened V by 4 bases and J by 7 bases, and 13 bases separated the two germline ends. The CDR3 is CSATGGAGGYTF. The CDR3 nucleotides read TGCAGTGCTACCGGGGGCGCGGGTGGCTACACCTTC.

The genes are TRBV5-1 and TRBJ1-2; D gene uncertain. Trimming left V 4 bases short and J 3 bases short, with 7 bases between. Germline assignment: CDR1 SGHRS and CDR2 YFSETQ. This CDR3 is 12 amino acids long. The CDR3 is CASSGSHYGYTF. The CDR3 DNA sequence: TGCGCCAGCAGCGGCAGCCACTATGGCTACACCTTC. Together with reference TRBV5-1 and TRBJ1-2, the CDR3 gives the full variable domain: KAGVTQTPRYLIKTRGQQVTLSCSPISGHRSVSWYQQTPGQGLQFLFEYFSETQRNKGNFPGRFSGRQFSNSRSEMNVSTLELGDSALYLCASSGSHYGYTFGSGTRLTVV.

This clonotype was seen a few times. The chain links TRBV6-2 or TRBV6-3 to TRBJ1-5, with TRBD1 matching 12 bases. The CDR3 totals 17 residues. The V segment lost 2 bases and the J segment 7 bases; nucleotides outside the gene matches: 9. The germline gives CDR1 MNHEY, CDR2 SVGEGT. CDR3 protein: CASSYRPGQGAGQPQHF. DNA for the CDR3: TGTGCCAGCAGTTACCGTCCGGGACAGGGGGCAGGGCAGCCCCAGCATTTT.

The J gene is TRBJ2-5, the V gene TRBV20-1; a weak D match, TRBD2 (6 bases). Trimming left V 2 bases short and J 1 base short, with 8 bases between. The CDR3 extends over 13 amino acids. The V gene's germline CDR1 is DFQATT and CDR2 SNEGSKA (reference sequence). CDR3 loop: CSARMGGQETQYF. Written as DNA, the CDR3 is TGCAGTGCTAGAATGGGAGGCCAAGAGACCCAGTACTTC.

The CDR3 DNA reads as TGCAGTGCTGCAAACCCCGGGACATACAATCAGCCCCAGCATTTT. It specifies CSAANPGTYNQPQHF. This chain connects TRBV20-1 to TRBJ1-5; D may be TRBD1 (6 bases). V lost 5 bases and J 3 bases, leaving 17 bases between the germline ends. CDR3 length: 15 amino acids. Germline V CDR1 and CDR2: DFQATT, SNEGSKA (reference sequence).

The chain has TRBV27 and TRBJ2-3; D is perhaps TRBD1 or TRBD2 (5 bases each). The germline V gene encodes CDR1 MNHEY and CDR2 SMNVEV (reference sequence). The germline V and J ends were trimmed by 8 bases and 9 bases, with 24 bases remaining between them. The CDR3 has 15 residues. The CDR3 bases are TGTGCCAGCGCCCTCGGGGCTTCACCGGTGGACACGCAGTATTTT. Protein: CASALGASPVDTQYF.

Regarding this clonotype: A much larger clonotype is one base distant, so this may be a read error. The gene calls are TRBV29-1 and TRBJ2-1; 9 bases match TRBD2. Germline V gene sequence: CDR1 SQVTM, CDR2 ANQGSEA. The CDR3 has 13 residues. V dropped 6 bases and J dropped 10; count of bases not matched to a gene: 10. CDR3 in amino acids: CSVSSGRAYEQFF. The CDR3 DNA reads TGCAGCGTGAGTAGCGGGAGAGCCTACGAGCAGTTCTTC.

V usage is TRBV18 and J usage is TRBJ1-1; D ambiguous. Trimming cost V 2 bases and J 6 bases, with 10 bases left between them. CDR1 and CDR2 (germline): KGHSH, LQKENI. The CDR3 spans 13 residues. The CDR3 reads CASSPYGSSEAFF. CDR3 DNA sequence: TGTGCCAGCTCACCATACGGGTCCTCTGAAGCTTTCTTT.

The chain couples TRBV12-3 or TRBV12-4 to TRBJ2-5; TRBD1 aligns across 10 bases. This CDR3 contains 15 residues. V lost 5 bases and J lost 0; bases outside the gene matches: 3. DNA for the CDR3: TGTGCCAGCAGTCCGGACAGGGGGTACCAAGAGACCCAGTACTTC. Its translation is CASSPDRGYQETQYF.

CDR3 in amino acids: CSARSYGIEAFF. The CDR3 nucleotides read TGCAGTGCTAGGTCGTACGGGATTGAAGCTTTCTTT. The chain links TRBV20-1 to TRBJ1-1; no reliable D call. The CDR3 covers 12 residues. Trimming removed 3 bases at V and 7 bases at J, with 12 bases between. Germline loops: CDR1 DFQATT, CDR2 SNEGSKA (reference sequence).

Concerning this clonotype itself: At one end, the junction sequence differs from germline, possibly due to a read error. The chain has TRBV20-1 and TRBJ2-5; D is uncertain. Germline CDR1 and CDR2: DFQATT and SNEGSKA (reference sequence). This CDR3 has 13 amino acids. In nucleotides, the CDR3 is TGCAGTGCTAGGAGCCGAGGCCAATCCCCGAATCACTTC. Its translation is CSARSRGQSPNHF.

A word on this clonotype: This sequence may be a read error, since a much larger clone differs from it by one base. V is TRBV4-2 and J is TRBJ2-3; TRBD2 matches at 7 bases. The V and J ends lost 3 bases and 0 bases, in that order; junction bases with no gene match: 0. The CDR3 has 14 amino acids. Germline V gene lookup returns CDR1 LGHNA and CDR2 YNFKEQ. The CDR3 sequence is CASSQRESTDTQYF. CDR3 DNA: TGTGCCAGCAGCCAGCGGGAGAGCACAGATACGCAGTATTTT.